The rows below give T cell receptor beta chains drawn from one sample of a study of T cell repertoires in cytomegalovirus infection. One entry per CDR3 protein results from TCRdb running MiXCR on the reads. The sample has 900,000 to 950,000 distinct CDR3 sequences; 31% are singletons. Their cognate antigens are unknown. This specimen consisted of cultured CD8+ T cells from PBMCs, obtained from culture after CMV antigen stimulation. The receptors shown here come from a human donor in good health (CMV status not recorded). Some clones in this sample may be carry-over from other donors' samples. Each CDR3 is given with its conserved first and last residue.

V gene,CDR3 length,CDR3 protein
TRBV10-2,16,CASSDFRGSSYNEQFF
TRBV4-1,12,CASSQDGREQFF
TRBV6-2/TRBV6-3,15,CASSYMRGWNTEAFF
TRBV7-3,12,CASSSGGPEQFF
TRBV6-1,11,CVSSYDGPSFF
TRBV15,16,CATSSTGTGSYNEQFF
TRBV4-1,16,CASSHIRPARNSPLHF
TRBV12-3/TRBV12-4,15,CASRGLAGGVDTQYF
TRBV4-1,15,CASSQVVTSNYGYTF
TRBV7-2,17,CASSLDLSGGAYNEQFF
TRBV7-9,14,CASSPGGKPYEQYF
TRBV12-3/TRBV12-4,15,CASRGQGPRGNTIYF
TRBV12-3/TRBV12-4,14,CASTETGVNTEAFF
TRBV12-3/TRBV12-4,14,CASSLGDRGQGYTF
TRBV28,16,CASSNGGTAMNTEAFF
TRBV13,13,CASSPKPMAEAFF
TRBV5-4,16,CASRQTGRTGANVLTF
TRBV12-3/TRBV12-4,14,CASSQGRDLYGYTF
TRBV7-6,12,CVSSLGGDEQFF
TRBV28,16,CASSSQRRGPKAKQHF